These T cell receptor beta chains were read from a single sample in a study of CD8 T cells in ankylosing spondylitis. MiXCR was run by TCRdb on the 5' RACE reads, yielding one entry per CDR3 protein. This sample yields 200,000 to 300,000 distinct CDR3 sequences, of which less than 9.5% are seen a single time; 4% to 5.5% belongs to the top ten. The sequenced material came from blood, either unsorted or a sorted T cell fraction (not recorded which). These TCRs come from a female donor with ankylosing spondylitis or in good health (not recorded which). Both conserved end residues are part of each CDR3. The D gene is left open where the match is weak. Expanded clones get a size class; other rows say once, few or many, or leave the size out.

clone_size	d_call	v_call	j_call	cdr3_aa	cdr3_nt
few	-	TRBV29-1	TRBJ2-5	CSVRGLWETQYF	TGCAGCGTCAGAGGGCTCTGGGAGACCCAGTACTTC
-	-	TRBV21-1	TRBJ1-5	CASSKNQPQHF	TGTGCCAGCAGCAAAAATCAGCCCCAGCATTTT
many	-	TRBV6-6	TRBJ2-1	CASSLTRREQFF	TGTGCCAGCAGTTTAACGAGGCGGGAGCAGTTCTTC
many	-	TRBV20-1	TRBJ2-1	CSARDLSRNEQFF	TGCAGTGCTAGAGATCTAAGTCGCAATGAGCAGTTCTTC
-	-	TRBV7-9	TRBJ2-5	CASSLPSQETQYF	TGTGCCAGCAGCTTGCCTAGCCAAGAGACCCAGTACTTC
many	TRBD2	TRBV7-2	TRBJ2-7	CASSLALAGGEQYF	TGTGCCAGCAGCTTAGCGCTAGCGGGAGGCGAGCAGTACTTC
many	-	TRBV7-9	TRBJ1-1	CASSRLNLNTEAFF	TGTGCCAGCAGCCGCCTTAATTTGAACACTGAAGCTTTCTTT
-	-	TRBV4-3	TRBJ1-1	CASSQRGGRPEAFF	TGCGCCAGCAGCCAACGCGGGGGCCGACCGGAGGCTTTCTTT
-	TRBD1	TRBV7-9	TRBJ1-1	CASSGSTGGIGEAFF	TGTGCCAGCAGCGGATCGACAGGGGGAATTGGTGAAGCTTTCTTT
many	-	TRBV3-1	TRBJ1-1	CASSQADTVTEAFF	TGTGCCAGCAGCCAAGCTGACACGGTCACTGAAGCTTTCTTT
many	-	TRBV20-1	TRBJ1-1	CSARWVGMNTEAFF	TGCAGTGCTAGATGGGTGGGCATGAACACTGAAGCTTTCTTT
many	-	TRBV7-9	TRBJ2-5	CASSLLGGQETQYF	TGTGCCAGCAGCTTACTCGGGGGCCAAGAGACCCAGTACTTC
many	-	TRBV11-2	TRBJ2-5	CASSLAGSGTQYF	TGTGCCAGCAGCTTAGCAGGGTCGGGGACCCAGTACTTC
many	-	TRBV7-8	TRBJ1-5	CASSFGKVDQPQHF	TGTGCCAGCAGCTTCGGGAAGGTGGATCAGCCCCAGCATTTT
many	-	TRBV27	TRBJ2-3	CASSFKALPADTQYF	TGTGCCAGCAGTTTTAAGGCCTTACCCGCAGATACGCAGTATTTT
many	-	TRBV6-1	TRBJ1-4	CASRKAGSKEKLFF	TGTGCCAGCAGAAAAGCGGGATCTAAAGAAAAACTGTTTTTT
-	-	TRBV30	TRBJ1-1	CAWGSGLLRDILLTEAFF	TGTGCCTGGGGGAGTGGGTTACTCCGGGACATACTTCTCACTGAAGCTTTCTTT
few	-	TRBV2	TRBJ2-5	CASSELRAETQYF	TGTGCCAGCAGTGAGCTAAGGGCGGAGACCCAGTACTTC
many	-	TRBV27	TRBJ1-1	CASSRSQDTEAFF	TGTGCCAGCAGCCGGAGCCAGGACACTGAAGCTTTCTTT
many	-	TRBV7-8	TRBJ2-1	CASSLRPPSYNEQFF	TGTGCCAGCAGCTTACGGCCGCCCTCCTACAATGAGCAGTTCTTC
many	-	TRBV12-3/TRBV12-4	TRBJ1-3	CASRDTYSGNTIYF	TGTGCCAGCCGGGACACCTACTCTGGAAACACCATATATTTT
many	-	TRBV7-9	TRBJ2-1	CASRPDFNYNEQFF	TGTGCCAGCAGACCGGACTTTAACTACAATGAGCAGTTCTTC
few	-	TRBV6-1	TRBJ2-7	CASSSGPETSYYEQYF	TGTGCCAGCAGCTCTGGCCCGGAGACCTCCTACTACGAGCAGTACTTC
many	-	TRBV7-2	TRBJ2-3	CASSPQGKHTQYF	TGTGCCAGCAGCCCACAGGGAAAACATACGCAGTATTTT
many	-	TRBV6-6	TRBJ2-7	CASSLSGRGFYEQYF	TGTGCCAGCAGCCTTTCCGGCAGGGGATTCTACGAGCAGTACTTC
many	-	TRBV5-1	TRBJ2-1	CASSLNLLRRPYNEQFF	TGCGCCAGCAGCTTGAACCTTCTGAGGCGGCCCTACAATGAGCAGTTCTTC
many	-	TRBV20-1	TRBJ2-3	CSASKKHEGGSTDTQYF	TGCAGTGCCTCTAAAAAACATGAGGGTGGAAGCACAGATACGCAGTATTTT
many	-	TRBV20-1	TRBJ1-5	CSARVETYSNQPQHF	TGCAGTGCTAGAGTGGAGACATACAGCAATCAGCCCCAGCATTTT
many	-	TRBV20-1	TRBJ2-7	CSATKFSSYEQYF	TGCAGTGCTACCAAGTTTAGCTCCTACGAGCAGTACTTC
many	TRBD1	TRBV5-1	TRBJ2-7	CASSSGQGTYEQYF	TGCGCCAGCAGCTCGGGACAGGGGACCTACGAGCAGTACTTC
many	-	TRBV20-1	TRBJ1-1	CSATRDNTEAFF	TGCAGTGCTACCCGGGACAACACTGAAGCTTTCTTT
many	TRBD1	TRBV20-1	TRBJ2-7	CSAKSHRGLFEQYF	TGCAGTGCTAAAAGCCACAGGGGGCTTTTCGAGCAGTACTTC
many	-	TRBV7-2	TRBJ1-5	CASSLDRQLNQPQHF	TGTGCCAGCAGCTTAGATCGGCAGTTAAATCAGCCCCAGCATTTT
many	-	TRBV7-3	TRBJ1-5	CASSLTNTANQPQHF	TGTGCCAGCAGCTTAACGAACACAGCAAATCAGCCCCAGCATTTT
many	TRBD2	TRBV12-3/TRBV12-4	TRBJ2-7	CASSFRASGSSYEQYF	TGTGCCAGCAGTTTCCGAGCAAGCGGGAGCTCCTACGAGCAGTACTTC
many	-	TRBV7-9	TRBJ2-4	CASSSFVEGAKNIQYF	TGTGCCAGCAGCTCGTTCGTTGAGGGCGCCAAAAACATTCAGTACTTC
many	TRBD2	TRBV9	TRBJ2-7	CASSKTSGTHEQYF	TGTGCCAGCAGCAAGACTAGCGGGACCCACGAGCAGTACTTC
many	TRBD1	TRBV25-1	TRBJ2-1	CATGSGTGVEYNEQFF	TGTGCCACTGGGTCCGGGACAGGGGTAGAATACAATGAGCAGTTCTTC
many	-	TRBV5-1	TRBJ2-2	CASSRGSGTGELFF	TGCGCCAGCAGCAGAGGGTCGGGCACCGGGGAGCTGTTTTTT
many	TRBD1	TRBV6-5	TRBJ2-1	CASSYEQGTSYNEQFF	TGTGCCAGCAGTTACGAACAGGGGACCTCCTACAATGAGCAGTTCTTC
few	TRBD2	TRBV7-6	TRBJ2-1	CASSSQTSGGTYNEQFF	TGTGCCAGCAGCTCCCAGACTAGCGGGGGGACCTACAATGAGCAGTTCTTC
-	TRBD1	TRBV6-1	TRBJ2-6	CASSPMTGGFLSGANVLTF	TGTGCCAGCAGTCCGATGACAGGGGGTTTTCTCTCTGGGGCCAACGTCCTGACTTTC
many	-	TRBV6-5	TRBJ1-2	CASSFNPQANYGYTF	TGTGCCAGCAGTTTCAACCCCCAGGCTAACTATGGCTACACCTTC
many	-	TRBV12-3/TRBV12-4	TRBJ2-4	CASTNYLAKNIQYF	TGTGCCAGCACCAACTACCTAGCCAAAAACATTCAGTACTTC
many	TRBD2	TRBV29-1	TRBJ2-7	CSVEPTSGSDEQYF	TGCAGCGTTGAACCGACTAGCGGGAGTGACGAGCAGTACTTC
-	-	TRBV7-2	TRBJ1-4	CASSLVSFEKLFF	TGTGCCAGCAGCTTAGTTTCTTTTGAAAAACTGTTTTTT
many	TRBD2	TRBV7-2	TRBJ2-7	CASSSQGSGSSEQYF	TGTGCCAGCAGCTCCCAGGGTAGCGGGAGTTCCGAGCAGTACTTC
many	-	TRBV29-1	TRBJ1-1	CSVAGLGAEAFF	TGCAGCGTTGCAGGGCTGGGTGCTGAAGCTTTCTTT
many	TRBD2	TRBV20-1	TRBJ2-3	CSASPTSGWAGTQYF	TGCAGTGCTTCTCCGACTAGCGGCTGGGCTGGTACGCAGTATTTT
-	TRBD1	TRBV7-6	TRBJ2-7	CASSPTGGEQYF	TGTGCCAGCAGTCCAACAGGGGGTGAGCAGTACTTC
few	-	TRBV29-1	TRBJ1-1	CSVGPLRGGNTEAFF	TGCAGCGTTGGACCGCTCCGTGGGGGTAACACTGAAGCTTTCTTT
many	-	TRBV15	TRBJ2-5	CATRPGFRKTQYF	TGTGCCACCAGGCCAGGGTTCCGGAAGACCCAGTACTTC
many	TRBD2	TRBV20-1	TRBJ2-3	CSAKTSGTDTQYF	TGCAGTGCAAAGACTAGCGGGACAGATACGCAGTATTTT
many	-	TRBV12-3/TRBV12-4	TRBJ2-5	CASSIWSQETQYF	TGTGCCAGCAGTATCTGGAGTCAAGAGACCCAGTACTTC